The next 6 T cell receptor beta chains were all read from a single sample in a study of blood T cell repertoires in COVID-19 (dated by TCRdb to between 2020 and 2021). To prepare the library, the immunoSEQ multiplex PCR assay was applied. Sourced from immuneACCESS, this table was stored by TCRdb with only in-frame sequences that have V and J called. A share of the clones is absent; for the studies checked, an unresolved V gene accounts for under half, and the remainder has no known explanation. In all, the sample holds some 340,000 clones, and 83% of those were seen once. Almost 3% of the sample belongs to the ten largest clones. Material: peripheral blood. Receptor source: a man in his thirties or forties with active or convalescent COVID-19.

The rearrangement joins TRBV5-4 to TRBJ2-3, with TRBD1 identical over 7 bases. The CDR3 spans 15 residues. Germline CDR1 reads SGHNT; CDR2 reads YYREEE (reference sequence). V dropped 5 bases and J dropped 0; count of bases not matched to a gene: 6. The CDR3 DNA reads TGTGCCAGCAGTTATACAGGGGCGAGCACAGATACGCAGTATTTT. Residues: CASSYTGASTDTQYF.

The chain has TRBV5-7 and TRBJ2-7; D possibly corresponds to TRBD1 (5 bases). TRBV5-7 counts as an open reading frame of uncertain function. Trimming took off 0 bases at V and 5 bases at J, with 12 bases between the two ends. The CDR3 spans 14 residues. The CDR3 loop is CASSLVGDCHEQYF. Written as DNA, the CDR3 is TGTGCCAGCAGCTTGGTAGGGGATTGCCACGAGCAGTACTTC.

CDR3 bases: TGTGCCAGCAGACCCTCGGGGTTAGCTGGAAACACCATATATTTT. Its protein is CASRPSGLAGNTIYF. The V gene is TRBV7-2, the J gene TRBJ1-3; D is ambiguous. The CDR3 sequence is 15 residues long. Germline CDR1 is SGHTA and CDR2 is FQGNSA. V was shortened by 6 bases and J by 2 bases, with 14 bases between the two germline ends.

The table lists this clone with a count of one. The rearrangement joins TRBV6-6 to TRBJ2-7; 8 bases align to TRBD1. The CDR3 has 14 residues. Trimming cost V 7 bases and J 3 bases; bases outside gene matches: 8. Germline CDR1 and CDR2: MNHNY and SVGAGI (reference sequence). The CDR3 region is CASKLQGVGYEQYF. CDR3 bases: TGTGCCAGCAAACTACAGGGGGTGGGCTACGAGCAGTACTTC.

The rearrangement joins TRBV10-3 to TRBJ1-1, with unresolved D. V was clipped by 6 bases and J by 6 bases, with 17 bases between them. The CDR3 totals 14 residues. CDR1 is ENHRY, CDR2 SYGVKD, per germline. The CDR3 DNA follows: TGTGCCATCAGGGGCCCCTTGGGTACCCCTGAAGCTTTCTTT. It encodes CAIRGPLGTPEAFF.

This clone was recorded only once. The chain combines TRBV12-3 or TRBV12-4 with TRBJ1-2; 7 bases align to TRBD1. Trimming removed 6 bases from V and 13 bases from J; junction bases left unmatched: 11. This CDR3 has 12 amino acids. The CDR3 reads CASRYSTGTLTF. CDR3 DNA sequence: TGTGCCAGCAGGTACTCGACAGGGACGCTCACCTTC.